This entry lists 5 T cell receptor beta chains sequenced from one sample in a study of T cell responses to AZD1222 COVID-19 vaccine (dated by TCRdb to the early 2020s). The receptor library was made with the immunoSEQ multiplex PCR assay. The source is immuneACCESS, and TCRdb retained only in-frame sequences with V and J called. Part of the clones is not carried over; for the studies checked, unresolved V genes explain less than half of this, and the remainder is unexplained. The sample has about 140,000 clones on record, 85% to 95% of them singletons. The ten largest clones capture about 12% of the sample. The label giving this sample's time point can be read as: sample from adult after SARS-CoV-2 infection, after symptom onset. Sequenced material: peripheral blood, taken after recovery from COVID-19. Every receptor here comes from an adult who had recovered from COVID-19.

This sequence joins TRBV28 and TRBJ2-7, with 10 bases aligning to TRBD2. Germline values: CDR1 MDHEN, CDR2 SYDVKM. The CDR3 is made up of 11 amino acids. The CDR3 DNA reads as TGTTATACAGCGGGAGGGCGCGAGCAGTACTTC. Translation gives CYTAGGREQYF.

This clone was observed once. V is TRBV5-4 and J is TRBJ1-6, with TRBD1 matching over 11 bases. Losses at the gene ends were 4 bases for V and 9 bases for J; bases not matched to a gene: 9. Germline CDR1 is SGHNT and CDR2 is YYREEE (reference sequence). CDR3 length: 16 amino acids. The CDR3 nucleotides read TGTGCCAGCAGCGCGATCGGGACAGGGGGTTTTTCACCCCTCCACTTT. Translation: CASSAIGTGGFSPLHF.

The chain joins TRBV3-1 (or the pseudogene TRBV3-2) to TRBJ1-2; D is ambiguous. This CDR3 is 13 amino acids long. Germline V CDR1 and CDR2: LGHDT, YNNKEL (reference sequence). The germline V and J ends were trimmed by 3 bases and 5 bases, with 10 bases remaining between them. In DNA, the CDR3 is TGTGCCAGCAGCCAGGAGACTCCTTATGGCTACACCTTC. Its translation: CASSQETPYGYTF.

Worth noting for this clone: At one end, the junction sequence differs from germline, possibly due to a read error. This sequence joins TRBV11-2 and TRBJ2-3, with D possibly matching TRBD2 (5 bases). Looked up from germline, CDR1 is SGHAT and CDR2 is FQNNGV. This CDR3 spans 14 amino acids. The CDR3 DNA sequence: TGTGCCAGCAGGTTAGGGTCCCCGGGGGATACGCAGTATTTT. This sequence encodes CASRLGSPGDTQYF.

The gene calls are TRBV13 and TRBJ2-2; D ambiguous. Germline CDR1 reads PRHDT; CDR2 reads FYEKMQ (reference sequence). The CDR3 length is 16 residues. Trimming removed 5 bases at V and 1 base at J, with 14 bases between. The CDR3 DNA is TGTGCCAGCAGCCTGGGTGGTTCTCTGAACACCGGGGAGCTGTTTTTT. Translation gives CASSLGGSLNTGELFF. The whole variable domain, remainder taken from reference TRBV13 and TRBJ2-2, is AAGVIQSPRHLIKEKRETATLKCYPIPRHDTVYWYQQGPGQDPQFLISFYEKMQSDKGSIPDRFSAQQFSDYHSELNMSSLELGDSALYFCASSLGGSLNTGELFFGEGSRLTVL.